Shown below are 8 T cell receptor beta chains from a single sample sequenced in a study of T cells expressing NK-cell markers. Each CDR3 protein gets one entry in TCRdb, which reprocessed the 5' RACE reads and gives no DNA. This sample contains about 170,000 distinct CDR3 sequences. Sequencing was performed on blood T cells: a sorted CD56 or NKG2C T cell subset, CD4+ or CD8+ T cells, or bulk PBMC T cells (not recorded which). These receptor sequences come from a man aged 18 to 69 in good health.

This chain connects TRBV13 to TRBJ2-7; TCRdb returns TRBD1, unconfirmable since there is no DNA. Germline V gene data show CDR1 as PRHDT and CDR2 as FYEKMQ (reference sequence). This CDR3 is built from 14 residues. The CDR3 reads CASSFRQGYDEQYF.

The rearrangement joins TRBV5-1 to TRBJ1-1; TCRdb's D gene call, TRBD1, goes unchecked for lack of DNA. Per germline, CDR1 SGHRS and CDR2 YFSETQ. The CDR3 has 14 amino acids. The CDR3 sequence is CASSPDQGYTEAFF.

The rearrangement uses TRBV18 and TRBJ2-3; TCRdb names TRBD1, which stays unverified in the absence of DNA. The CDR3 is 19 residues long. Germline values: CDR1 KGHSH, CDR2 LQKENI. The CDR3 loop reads CASSPRPGAFRTSTDTQYF.

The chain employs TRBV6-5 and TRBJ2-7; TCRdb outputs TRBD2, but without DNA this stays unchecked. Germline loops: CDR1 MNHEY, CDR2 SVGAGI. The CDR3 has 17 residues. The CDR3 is CASSYSPLAGGFYEQYF.

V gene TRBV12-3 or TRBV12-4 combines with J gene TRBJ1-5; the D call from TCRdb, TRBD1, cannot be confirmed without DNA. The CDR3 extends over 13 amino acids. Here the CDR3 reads CASSLAQGQPQHF.

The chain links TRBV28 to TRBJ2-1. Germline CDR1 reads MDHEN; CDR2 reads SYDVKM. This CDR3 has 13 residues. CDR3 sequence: CASSLSRRNEQFF.

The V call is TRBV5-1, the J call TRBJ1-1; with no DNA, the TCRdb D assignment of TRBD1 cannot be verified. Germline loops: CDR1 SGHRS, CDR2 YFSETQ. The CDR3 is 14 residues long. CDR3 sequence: CASSLGTGITEAFF.

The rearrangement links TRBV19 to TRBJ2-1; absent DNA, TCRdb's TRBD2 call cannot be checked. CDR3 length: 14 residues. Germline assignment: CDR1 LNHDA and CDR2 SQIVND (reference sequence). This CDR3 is CASSITSGGPEQFF.